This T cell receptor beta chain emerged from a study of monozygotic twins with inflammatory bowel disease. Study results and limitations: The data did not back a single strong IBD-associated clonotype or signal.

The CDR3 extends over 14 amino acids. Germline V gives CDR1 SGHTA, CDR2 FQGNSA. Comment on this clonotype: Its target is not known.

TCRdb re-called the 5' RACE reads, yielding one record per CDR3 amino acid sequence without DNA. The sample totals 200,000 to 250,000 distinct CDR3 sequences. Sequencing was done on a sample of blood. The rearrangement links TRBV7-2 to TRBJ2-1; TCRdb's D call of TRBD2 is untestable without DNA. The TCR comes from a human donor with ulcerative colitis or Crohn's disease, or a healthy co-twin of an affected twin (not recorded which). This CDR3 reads CASSPSGTENEQFF.